Listed below are T cell receptor beta chains from one sample, sequenced in a study of T-cell reconstitution after alpha-beta-depleted transplantation in children. Each CDR3 protein is one row after TCRdb ran MiXCR on the PCR reads. The sample has about 980,000 distinct CDR3 sequences, roughly 29% seen once. Specimen: PBMCs, mostly from graft donor cells, collected 360 days after TCRalphabeta/CD19-depleted stem cell transplant. The origin of the receptors is a boy under two years old who had a stem cell transplant for SCID, so the T cells may come from the graft donor. CDR3s include the opening cysteine and the closing phenylalanine or tryptophan. Fields, in order: CDR3 length, V gene, clone size, J gene, CDR3 protein. Part of the rows lack a size; the others show once, few, many or a class for expanded clones.

CDR3 length: 14
V gene: TRBV20-1
clone size: few
J gene: TRBJ2-1
CDR3 protein: CSAIRDSQGGEQFF

CDR3 length: 12
V gene: TRBV2
clone size: NA
J gene: TRBJ2-3
CDR3 protein: CASTKSPDTQYF

CDR3 length: 15
V gene: TRBV12-3/TRBV12-4
clone size: NA
J gene: TRBJ2-3
CDR3 protein: CASSLAFFGTDTQYF

CDR3 length: 14
V gene: TRBV5-1
clone size: NA
J gene: TRBJ2-1
CDR3 protein: CASSLAPGVEEQFF

CDR3 length: 15
V gene: TRBV20-1
clone size: few
J gene: TRBJ2-1
CDR3 protein: CSARDRRMTYNEQFF

CDR3 length: 15
V gene: TRBV12-3/TRBV12-4
clone size: few
J gene: TRBJ2-7
CDR3 protein: CASSRQGAPNFQQYF

CDR3 length: 13
V gene: TRBV28
clone size: many
J gene: TRBJ2-7
CDR3 protein: CASSLARAHEQYF

CDR3 length: 13
V gene: TRBV5-1
clone size: few
J gene: TRBJ2-7
CDR3 protein: CASSLDVSGEQYF

CDR3 length: 15
V gene: TRBV9
clone size: few
J gene: TRBJ2-1
CDR3 protein: CASSVRANLYNEQFF

CDR3 length: 17
V gene: TRBV7-9
clone size: few
J gene: TRBJ2-7
CDR3 protein: CASSLGLDRANGYEQYF

CDR3 length: 12
V gene: TRBV20-1
clone size: NA
J gene: TRBJ2-4
CDR3 protein: CSAGGIGNIQYF

CDR3 length: 14
V gene: TRBV20-1
clone size: few
J gene: TRBJ2-3
CDR3 protein: CSAGRKEFSDTQYF

CDR3 length: 15
V gene: TRBV20-1
clone size: once
J gene: TRBJ2-5
CDR3 protein: CSARPWTGGSKTQYF

CDR3 length: 14
V gene: TRBV5-1
clone size: NA
J gene: TRBJ2-7
CDR3 protein: CASSPGQGPLEQYF

CDR3 length: 16
V gene: TRBV5-1
clone size: few
J gene: TRBJ2-6
CDR3 protein: CASRMEGRFGANVLTF

CDR3 length: 17
V gene: TRBV6-5
clone size: NA
J gene: TRBJ1-4
CDR3 protein: CASSYSQGMGTYEKLFF

CDR3 length: 13
V gene: TRBV12-3/TRBV12-4
clone size: NA
J gene: TRBJ2-5
CDR3 protein: CASRRREQETQYF

CDR3 length: 15
V gene: TRBV6-5
clone size: NA
J gene: TRBJ2-6
CDR3 protein: CASSNRVSGANVLTF

CDR3 length: 14
V gene: TRBV7-2
clone size: many
J gene: TRBJ1-6
CDR3 protein: CASSLGQGGSPLHF

CDR3 length: 16
V gene: TRBV7-8
clone size: NA
J gene: TRBJ1-1
CDR3 protein: CASSLARGLKNTEAFF

CDR3 length: 14
V gene: TRBV7-9
clone size: few
J gene: TRBJ2-1
CDR3 protein: CASSLMAVYNEQFF